This note documents a single T cell receptor beta chain sequence. It lacks a known antigen. No base qualities exist here, and no much larger clone lies one base off it. TCRbeta CDR3 regions were amplified from genomic DNA using the immunoSEQ Assay, a bias-controlled multiplex PCR. The original methods were these. Nucleated cell counts per sample were estimated from amplification of reference gene primers within the assay. Sequence reads were collapsed and filtered to measure the absolute abundance of every unique TCRbeta CDR3 rearrangement. For each sample, productive Simpson clonality was calculated as the square root of Simpson's diversity index over productive rearrangements. The clones in this table, taken by TCRdb from immuneACCESS, are in-frame only. Not every clone is retained; where verified, under half of the shortfall comes from an unresolved V gene, and the cause of the rest is unknown. V and J calls and clone size are given by that table; D and trimming were obtained from the DNA. A total of approximately 77,000 clones appear in this sample, almost 85% of them only once. In total, the top ten clones hold 9.6% of the sample.

The data were obtained in a study of blood T cell repertoires in COVID-19 (dated by TCRdb to about 2020). Regarding the complete study: Collaborator samples came from the United States, Italy and Spain and covered acute and convalescent phases of COVID-19. The repertoires were released in a freely available public database meant as a resource for research on the immune response to SARS-CoV-2. Sample metadata almost always included a de-identified subject ID, COVID-19 status, age in years and sex. Samples were obtained from the ongoing ImmuneRACE study (first 160 participants) and from approximately 1,200 subjects provided by 6 global collaborators. Where HLA class I and class II types were available, the types were taken from metadata supplied by the sample provider, not from assay-based typing. The dataset comprised deeply sampled blood TCRbeta repertoires from subjects exposed to, actively infected with, or recovered from COVID-19. The prospective study material was composed of cDNA or gDNA derived from T cells, B-cell-depleted T cells, or PBMCs. Broader findings and caveats from the paper: The amount of clinical and demographic metadata varied by source and participant and was provided uncurated.

In Seattle, one collaborating source enrolled patients while the infection was active and tracked those patients longitudinally over the course of disease. Each collaborating institution followed its own protocols to collect whole blood in K2EDTA tubes. Collaborator samples were shipped for TCRbeta analysis as frozen whole blood, isolated PBMCs, or DNA extracted from either sample type. At the junction V is shortened by 5 bases and J by 2 bases, with 17 bases in between. The cysteine opens and the phenylalanine closes a CDR3 of 16 amino acids. The entry retains the CDR3 DNA only, 48 bases that are in frame from base 1. The germline V gene (reference sequence) supplies CDR1 LNHDA and CDR2 SQIVND.

The TCR originated in a man aged 45-65 years with COVID-19, enrolled during active disease. Recombination joined TRBV19 with TRBJ2-3; the D gene is perhaps TRBD1, from 6 matching bases. The sample consisted of peripheral blood. CDR3 sequence: CASSLSAGTFTDTQYF. The nucleotide sequence reads TGTGCCAGTAGTCTCTCAGCCGGGACATTCACAGATACGCAGTATTTT. Here the CDR3 is joined to the reference TRBV19 and TRBJ2-3 genes, and the full variable domain is: DGGITQSPKYLFRKEGQNVTLSCEQNLNHDAMYWYRQDPGQGLRLIYYSQIVNDFQKGDIAEGYSVSREKKESFPLTVTSAQKNPTAFYLCASSLSAGTFTDTQYFGPGTRLTVL.